This T cell receptor beta chain was sequenced for a study of shared clonotypes between healthy human individuals. Study conclusions and caveats: Donor scarcity curtailed the genetic and exposure-history diversity represented herein.

The data were produced by immunoSEQ multiplex PCR, yet TCRdb's version contains in-frame clones alone and is incomplete. The sample has roughly 2,500,000 clones, 90% to 95% seen once; the top ten hold around 0.37%. Comments on this clone: The antigen is unknown.

The specimen was naive CD4+ T cells from PBMCs. Subset specified: CD45RA+ positively selected. The source of this sequence is a young man in good health. Some clones in this sample may be carry-over from other donors' samples.

The DNA of the CDR3 is TGTGCCAGCAGTTGGGACGGTTTAGGAGATACGCAGTATTTT. Translated: CASSWDGLGDTQYF. V usage is TRBV28 and J usage is TRBJ2-3; D is perhaps TRBD1 or TRBD2 (5 bases each). CDR1 MDHEN and CDR2 SYDVKM come from the germline V gene. The ends were cut back, 4 bases at V and 5 bases at J, with 13 bases in the middle. This CDR3 contains 14 residues.